This T cell receptor (beta chain) came from a study of tumor and adjacent non-tumor tissue in lung cancer. A modified ARM-PCR protocol with three rounds of nested PCR amplified TCRbeta. TCRdb reprocessed the multiplex PCR reads with MiXCR, giving one entry per CDR3 protein. The sample contains 98,000 or so distinct CDR3 sequences, 80% of which appear only once. The germline CDR1 and CDR2 sequences are MNHNY and SVGAGI (reference sequence). This CDR3 has 14 residues. The template was RNA from unsorted bulk tissue. This non-tumor lung sample came from over 3 cm beyond the tumor edge. Turning to this clonotype: With a much larger clone just one base away, this may be a read error.

The TCR sequence derives from a man in his 60s with small cell lung cancer. The chain joins TRBV6-6 to TRBJ1-1; D is perhaps TRBD1 (5 bases). Sequencing input: distant non-tumor lung tissue. DNA of the CDR3: TGTGCCAGCAATCTGACAGACACCAACACTGAAACTTTCTTT. Translated, it gives CASNLTDTNTETFF.